The 27 T cell receptor beta chains listed next were all sequenced from one sample in a study of cytomegalovirus exposure and HLA in healthy donors. The table came from immunoSEQ multiplex PCR; TCRdb's copy has only in-frame clones and leaves some out. Among 150,000 to 200,000 clones listed, 85% were seen once. Sequenced input: PBMCs. The receptor set was obtained from a man aged 25 to 40 in good health and CMV-seropositive.

The J gene is TRBJ1-6, the V gene TRBV18; 9 nucleotides align to TRBD1. The CDR3 consists of 15 residues. Trimming took 5 bases from V and 7 from J; bases not matched to a gene: 6. CDR1 is KGHSH and CDR2 is LQKENI in the germline V gene. CDR3 residues: CASSSGTGYNSPLHF. CDR3 DNA: TGTGCCAGCTCATCCGGGACAGGGTACAATTCACCCCTCCACTTT.

The V and J genes are TRBV9 and TRBJ1-5; D is unclear. Trimming took 9 bases from V and 5 from J, leaving 24 bases between them. Germline CDR1 SGDLS, CDR2 YYNGEE. The CDR3 covers 16 residues. In nucleotides, the CDR3 is TGTGCCAACCCCCTAGCGGGAGTCTGGTTAGATCAGCCCCAGCATTTT. Its protein is CANPLAGVWLDQPQHF.

This clone occurred once. The J gene is TRBJ1-2, the V gene TRBV6-1; TRBD1 matches 8 bases. Germline V CDR1 and CDR2: MNHNS, SASEGT. This CDR3 is 13 amino acids long. The V and J ends lost 6 bases and 6 bases, in that order; junction bases with no gene match: 6. The CDR3 protein is CASRATGGNGYTF. The CDR3 DNA reads TGTGCCAGCAGGGCTACAGGGGGAAATGGCTACACCTTC.

This chain connects TRBV5-4 to TRBJ2-5, with D possibly matching TRBD2 (5 bases). CDR3 size: 15 residues. The germline V gene encodes CDR1 SGHNT and CDR2 YYREEE (reference sequence). The V gene lost 1 base and the J gene lost 4 bases, with 14 bases spanning the gap. The DNA for the CDR3 is TGTGCCAGCAGCTTGCCGGGGTTGGCAGGAGAGACCCAGTACTTC. Its translation is CASSLPGLAGETQYF.

The chain couples TRBV10-2 to TRBJ2-5; 7 bases match TRBD2. CDR1 and CDR2 from the germline V gene are WSHSY and SAAADI. The CDR3 totals 14 residues. V gave up 8 bases and J gave up 3 bases; unmatched junction bases: 9. The CDR3 loop reads CASRGTKWEETQYF. CDR3 coding DNA: TGCGCCAGCCGCGGGACTAAGTGGGAAGAGACCCAGTACTTC.

V is TRBV5-4 and J is TRBJ1-2; D may be TRBD1 (5 bases). Germline V gives CDR1 SGHNT, CDR2 YYREEE (reference sequence). Between the trimmed V and J ends, which lost 6 bases and 0 bases, there was a span of 15 bases. The CDR3 totals 15 residues. CDR3 sequence reads: CASISLGGPNYGYTF. The CDR3, as DNA: TGTGCCAGCATCAGCTTGGGGGGACCTAACTATGGCTACACCTTC.

This sequence joins TRBV10-3 and TRBJ2-2; no firm D call. CDR3 size: 14 residues. The V and J ends lost 0 bases and 7 bases respectively, with 9 bases between them. Germline lookup yields CDR1 ENHRY and CDR2 SYGVKD. The CDR3 sequence is CAISESKLHGELFF. CDR3 DNA sequence: TGTGCCATCAGTGAGTCGAAACTTCACGGGGAGCTGTTTTTT.

The rearrangement links TRBV10-2 to TRBJ1-5, with 12 bases that match TRBD1. The length of the CDR3 is 17 residues. CDR1 is WSHSY, CDR2 SAAADI, per germline. V gave up 2 bases and J gave up 7 bases; unmatched junction bases: 9. The CDR3 is CASSEGPGTGGAQPQHF. The CDR3 region has the DNA TGCGCCAGCAGTGAGGGCCCCGGGACAGGGGGCGCCCAGCCCCAGCATTTT.

The chain employs TRBV5-6 and TRBJ2-7, with 8 bases that match TRBD1. The CDR3 runs to 14 residues. The V gene's germline CDR1 is SGHDT and CDR2 YYEEEE. V was clipped by 0 bases and J by 2 bases; unmatched bases: 1. The CDR3 DNA sequence: TGTGCCAGCAGCTTGGAGGACAGGGCCTACGAGCAGTACTTC. It yields the protein CASSLEDRAYEQYF. The full variable domain, in which reference TRBV5-6 and TRBJ2-7 provide the parts outside the CDR3, is DAGVTQSPTHLIKTRGQQVTLRCSPKSGHDTVSWYQQALGQGPQFIFQYYEEEERQRGNFPDRFSGHQFPNYSSELNVNALLLGDSALYLCASSLEDRAYEQYFGPGTRLTVT.

The gene calls are TRBV7-2 and TRBJ1-2; 7 bases are shared with TRBD1. Trimming took 5 bases from V and 1 from J; bases not matched to a gene: 7. CDR1 and CDR2 from the germline V gene are SGHTA and FQGNSA. CDR3 size: 15 residues. CDR3 DNA sequence: TGTGCCAGCAGCCCCGGGACAGTGCTTAACTATGGCTACACCTTC. It yields the protein CASSPGTVLNYGYTF.

The chain links TRBV19 to TRBJ2-3; 9 bases match TRBD2. This CDR3 region has 13 residues. Germline V gene sequence: CDR1 LNHDA, CDR2 SQIVND (reference sequence). The trim removed 8 bases at V and 6 bases at J, leaving 6 bases unmatched. The CDR3 sequence is CASRPSGGDTQYF. The CDR3 region has the DNA TGTGCCAGTCGGCCGAGCGGGGGGGATACGCAGTATTTT.

This chain connects TRBV27 to TRBJ1-5, with a weak D call TRBD1 (5 bases). The CDR3 length is 16 residues. Germline CDR1 and CDR2: MNHEY and SMNVEV (reference sequence). V was shortened by 5 bases and J by 0 bases, with 14 bases between the two germline ends. The CDR3 is CASSGYGGSSNQPQHF. CDR3 DNA sequence: TGTGCCAGCAGTGGATATGGGGGGAGTAGCAATCAGCCCCAGCATTTT.

The chain links TRBV5-1 to TRBJ2-3; 8 nucleotides match TRBD2. The V and J ends lost 1 base and 3 bases, in that order; junction bases with no gene match: 13. CDR3 size: 18 residues. Germline CDR1 and CDR2: SGHRS and YFSETQ. CDR3 nucleotides: TGCGCCAGCAGCTTGTTCGGTAGCGGGGCCGTAAGGACAGATACGCAGTATTTT. Translation gives CASSLFGSGAVRTDTQYF. Looking up the rest from reference TRBV5-1 and TRBJ2-3 gives the full variable domain: KAGVTQTPRYLIKTRGQQVTLSCSPISGHRSVSWYQQTPGQGLQFLFEYFSETQRNKGNFPGRFSGRQFSNSRSEMNVSTLELGDSALYLCASSLFGSGAVRTDTQYFGPGTRLTVL.

This clone was recorded a few times. The chain couples TRBV7-2 to TRBJ1-2, with 8 bases identical to TRBD1. CDR3 size: 14 residues. Trimming removed 5 bases from V and 1 base from J; junction bases left unmatched: 3. Germline CDR1 is SGHTA and CDR2 is FQGNSA. The CDR3 DNA follows: TGTGCCAGCAGCCTGGGACAGGTTAACTATGGCTACACCTTC. Translating gives CASSLGQVNYGYTF.

V usage is TRBV19 and J usage is TRBJ1-5; the match to TRBD1 covers 7 bases. The CDR3 extends over 14 amino acids. V was pared by 7 bases and J by 7 bases, with 10 bases of the junction left unmatched. Germline values: CDR1 LNHDA, CDR2 SQIVND (reference sequence). CDR3 sequence reads: CASTQGGSRQPQHF. The CDR3 DNA sequence: TGTGCCAGTACCCAGGGGGGATCGAGGCAGCCCCAGCATTTT. The full variable domain, its missing parts supplied by reference TRBV19 and TRBJ1-5, is DGGITQSPKYLFRKEGQNVTLSCEQNLNHDAMYWYRQDPGQGLRLIYYSQIVNDFQKGDIAEGYSVSREKKESFPLTVTSAQKNPTAFYLCASTQGGSRQPQHFGDGTRLSIL.

Only a few counts were recorded for this clone. This rearrangement joins TRBV11-2 to TRBJ2-1; 10 nucleotides align to TRBD2. The germline V gene has CDR1 SGHAT and CDR2 FQNNGV. With V trimmed by 2 bases and J by 0 bases, 7 bases remained unmatched. CDR3 length: 18 residues. CDR3 DNA: TGTGCCAGCAGCTTACTAGCGGGGGTGACGAGCTCCTACAATGAGCAGTTCTTC. Amino acid sequence: CASSLLAGVTSSYNEQFF.

Only one count was recorded for this clone. Here the CDR3 DNA reads TGTGCCAGCAGCTTAGTAGGCAACCGGGGCACTGAAGCTTTCTTT. This gives the protein CASSLVGNRGTEAFF. The V call is TRBV7-9, the J call TRBJ1-1; D ambiguous. Germline values: CDR1 SEHNR, CDR2 FQNEAQ (reference sequence). V was cut by 1 base and J by 4 bases, with 13 bases left in between. The CDR3 sequence is 15 residues long.

In this sample, this clone turned up once. The chain employs TRBV4-3 and TRBJ2-1; no clear D gene. The CDR3 totals 17 residues. V lost 0 bases, J lost 3 bases, and 15 bases lay in between. The germline V gene encodes CDR1 LGHNA and CDR2 YSLEER. In DNA, the CDR3 is TGCGCCAGCAGCCAAGATACATCCACACGTTACTACAATGAGCAGTTCTTC. Translating gives CASSQDTSTRYYNEQFF.

This sequence joins TRBV7-2 and TRBJ1-4; 11 bases are shared with TRBD1. CDR3 length equals 15 residues. The germline CDR1 and CDR2 sequences are SGHTA and FQGNSA. With V trimmed by 5 bases and J by 7 bases, 6 bases remained unmatched. The CDR3 spells CASSQQDRGPEKLFF. The DNA of the CDR3 is TGTGCCAGCAGCCAGCAGGACAGGGGGCCTGAAAAACTGTTTTTT.

The sample holds a few counts of this clone. This chain connects TRBV30 to TRBJ1-6, with 11 bases aligning to TRBD1. V was clipped by 5 bases and J by 8 bases; unmatched bases: 2. The CDR3 totals 13 residues. Germline CDR1 is GTSNPN and CDR2 is SVGIG (reference sequence). CDR3 loop: CAWGGQGDSPLHF. The CDR3 DNA reads as TGTGCCTGGGGGGGACAGGGGGATTCACCCCTCCACTTT.

The chain uses TRBV10-3 and TRBJ1-1; 8 bases agree with TRBD1. CDR1 and CDR2 (germline): ENHRY, SYGVKD. V shed 7 bases and J 5 bases; nucleotides not matched to a gene: 3. The CDR3 has 12 amino acids. CDR3 loop: CAITTGGTEAFF. CDR3 nucleotide sequence: TGTGCCATCACAACAGGGGGGACTGAAGCTTTCTTT.

The genes are TRBV10-2 and TRBJ1-1; D is uncertain. The CDR3 contains 11 residues. The germline V and J ends were trimmed by 5 bases and 8 bases, with 9 bases remaining between them. The germline V gene has CDR1 WSHSY and CDR2 SAAADI. CDR3: CASSRGLEAFF. The CDR3 DNA reads as TGCGCCAGCAGTAGAGGACTGGAAGCTTTCTTT.

The chain joins TRBV5-8 to TRBJ2-7, with TRBD1 identical over 11 bases. CDR3 size: 14 residues. Germline values: CDR1 SGHTS, CDR2 YDEGEE. The V gene end was trimmed by 3 bases and the J gene end by 3 bases; junction bases not matched to a gene: 2. The chain's CDR3 is CASSSGTGGYEQYF. For the CDR3, the DNA is TGTGCCAGCAGCTCCGGGACAGGGGGCTACGAGCAGTACTTC.

V is TRBV30 and J is TRBJ1-5; 9 bases fit TRBD1. Germline V gene sequence: CDR1 GTSNPN, CDR2 SVGIG (reference sequence). The CDR3 totals 14 residues. V lost 3 bases to trimming and J lost 5 bases; unmatched junction nucleotides: 5. Here the CDR3 DNA reads TGTGCCTGGAGCACAGGGGGCTTGGATCAGCCCCAGCATTTT. Amino acids: CAWSTGGLDQPQHF. Full variable domain (missing parts from reference TRBV30 and TRBJ1-5): SQTIHQWPATLVQPVGSPLSLECTVEGTSNPNLYWYRQAAGRGLQLLFYSVGIGQISSEVPQNLSASRPQDRQFILSSKKLLLSDSGFYLCAWSTGGLDQPQHFGDGTRLSIL.

The chain has TRBV6-1 and TRBJ1-1; D unclear. Trimming stripped 6 bases from V and 7 bases from J, with 12 bases between. Germline-derived CDR1 and CDR2 are MNHNS and SASEGT. The CDR3 consists of 12 residues. DNA of the CDR3: TGTGCCAGCAGGGAAACAGAGTTTGAAGCTTTCTTT. This codes for CASRETEFEAFF.

The V call is TRBV5-1, the J call TRBJ1-1; D is uncertain. V was cut by 4 bases and J by 7 bases, with 14 bases left in between. Germline CDR1 and CDR2: SGHRS and YFSETQ. The CDR3 consists of 13 residues. CDR3 coding DNA: TGCGCCAGCAGCCCTGGAAACAGAGATGAAGCTTTCTTT. Its protein product is CASSPGNRDEAFF. Drawing the rest from reference TRBV5-1 and TRBJ1-1, the complete variable domain is KAGVTQTPRYLIKTRGQQVTLSCSPISGHRSVSWYQQTPGQGLQFLFEYFSETQRNKGNFPGRFSGRQFSNSRSEMNVSTLELGDSALYLCASSPGNRDEAFFGQGTRLTVV.

The V and J genes are TRBV27 and TRBJ2-7; TRBD1 might be the D (6 bases). CDR3 length: 13 residues. The V end lost 5 bases, the J end lost 2 bases, and 10 bases lay between the germline ends. CDR1 is MNHEY and CDR2 is SMNVEV in the germline V gene (reference sequence). The CDR3 protein is CASSGQGPYEQYF. CDR3 bases: TGTGCCAGCAGTGGGCAGGGGCCCTACGAGCAGTACTTC.